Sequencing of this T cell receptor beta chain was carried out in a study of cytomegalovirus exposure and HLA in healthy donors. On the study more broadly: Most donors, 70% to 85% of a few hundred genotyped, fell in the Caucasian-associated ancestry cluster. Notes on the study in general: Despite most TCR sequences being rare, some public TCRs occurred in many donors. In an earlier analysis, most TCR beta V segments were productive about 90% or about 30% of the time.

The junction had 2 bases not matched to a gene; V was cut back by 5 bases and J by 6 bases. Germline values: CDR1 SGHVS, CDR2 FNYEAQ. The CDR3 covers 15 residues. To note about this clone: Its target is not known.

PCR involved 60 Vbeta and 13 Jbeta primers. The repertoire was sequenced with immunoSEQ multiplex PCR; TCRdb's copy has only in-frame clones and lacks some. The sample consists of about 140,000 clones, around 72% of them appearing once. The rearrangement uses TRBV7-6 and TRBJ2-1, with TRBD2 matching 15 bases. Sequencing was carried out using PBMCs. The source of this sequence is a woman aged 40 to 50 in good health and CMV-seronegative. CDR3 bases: TGTGCCAGCAGCAGGACTAGCGGGGGGGCCAATGAGCAGTTCTTC. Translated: CASSRTSGGANEQFF.